These T cell receptor beta chains were read from a single sample in a study of blood T cell repertoires in COVID-19. The table came from immunoSEQ multiplex PCR; TCRdb's copy has only in-frame clones and leaves some out. Of 60,000 to 75,000 clones in the sample, around three quarters are singletons; the top ten hold about a quarter. The sequenced sample consisted of peripheral blood. The receptors stem from a man aged 55 to 70 with active or convalescent COVID-19. Both conserved end residues are part of each CDR3. A D gene is named only where the DNA matches it firmly. Clone size is shown for a subset of rows, as once, few, many or a class of expanded clone.

v_call	d_call	j_call	clone_size	cdr3_nt	cdr3_aa
TRBV5-4	.	TRBJ2-5	.	TGTGCCAGCAGCTTACGACAGGCCCAAGAGACCCAGTACTTC	CASSLRQAQETQYF
TRBV15	TRBD1	TRBJ1-2	.	TGTGCCACCAGCAGAGGGGGACAGCGGGGCTACACCTTC	CATSRGGQRGYTF
TRBV15	TRBD1	TRBJ2-5	.	TGTGCCACCAGCAGAGGTGGGCCCCGACAGGGCCTGCAAGAGACCCAGTACTTC	CATSRGGPRQGLQETQYF
TRBV24-1	TRBD1	TRBJ2-3	.	TGTGCCACCAGTGCCCCTGGACAGGGGGGCACAGATACGCAGTATTTT	CATSAPGQGGTDTQYF
TRBV6-2/TRBV6-3	.	TRBJ2-7	.	TGTGCCAGCAGTTACTCCCTACAGGGTGTCTACGAGCAGTACTTC	CASSYSLQGVYEQYF
TRBV5-1	TRBD2	TRBJ2-3	.	TGCGCCAGCAGCTTGAGGTTCCGGGGGGGCGTGACAGATACGCAGTATTTT	CASSLRFRGGVTDTQYF
TRBV7-2	.	TRBJ1-6	.	TGTGCCAGCAGCAAAAGACAGGACAATTCACCCCTCCACTTT	CASSKRQDNSPLHF
TRBV5-1	TRBD1	TRBJ2-6	.	TGCGCCAGCAGCCTTCAGGGGGCCTCCTCTGGGGCCAACGTCCTGACTTTC	CASSLQGASSGANVLTF
TRBV11-2	.	TRBJ2-5	.	TGTGCCAGCAGCTCCAGTATGGAGACCCAGTACTTC	CASSSSMETQYF
TRBV5-4	.	TRBJ1-1	.	TGTGCCAGCAGCCGGGTGGGGAACACTGAAGCTTTCTTT	CASSRVGNTEAFF
TRBV6-5	.	TRBJ1-1	.	TGTGCCAGCAGTCGACAGGCGACGGACACTGAAGCTTTCTTT	CASSRQATDTEAFF
TRBV7-9	TRBD1	TRBJ1-1	.	TGTGCCAGCAGCTCGACAGGGGTTGCCACTGAAGCTTTCTTT	CASSSTGVATEAFF
TRBV6-6	.	TRBJ1-3	.	TGTGCCAGCGAACTCCAGGGTAGTGGAAACACCATATATTTT	CASELQGSGNTIYF
TRBV30	.	TRBJ2-4	few	TGTGCCTGGAGTGCTCAGGGGAAAAACATTCAGTACTTC	CAWSAQGKNIQYF
TRBV4-2	.	TRBJ1-1	.	TGTGCCAGCAGCCAAGACTTGGCGGCCATGCGGGGAAACACTGAAGCTTTCTTT	CASSQDLAAMRGNTEAFF
TRBV12-3/TRBV12-4	.	TRBJ1-1	few	TGTGCCAGCAGTCCCAGGGAGGGGGTGGCTTTCTTT	CASSPREGVAFF
TRBV29-1	.	TRBJ1-1	.	TGCAGCGCCGGAGCGGTGGACACTGAAGCTTTCTTT	CSAGAVDTEAFF
TRBV3-1/TRBV3-2	.	TRBJ1-1	few	TGTGCCAGCAGCCAAGATCGGGTGGCGGGGACTGAAGCTTTCTTT	CASSQDRVAGTEAFF
TRBV28	.	TRBJ1-2	once	TGTGCCAGCAGCACCCTCGGGGCGGGGGGTAACTATGGCTACACCTTC	CASSTLGAGGNYGYTF
TRBV19	.	TRBJ1-2	.	TGTGCCAGTAGTCCGCAAGGGGGGGCTGCGGGCGGCTACACCTTC	CASSPQGGAAGGYTF
TRBV28	.	TRBJ1-1	.	TGTGCCAGCAGTTTTCGCTCCGGGTTAGCTTTCTTT	CASSFRSGLAFF
TRBV5-8	.	TRBJ2-1	medium-sized	TGTGCCAGCAGCTACCGACTGGTGTACAATGAGCAGTTCTTC	CASSYRLVYNEQFF
TRBV7-2	TRBD1	TRBJ1-2	.	TGTGCCAGCAGCGTCACAGGGGGGGACTATGGCTACACCTTC	CASSVTGGDYGYTF
TRBV5-5	TRBD2	TRBJ2-3	.	TGTGCCAGCACTTCTAGCGGATATACAGATACGCAGTATTTT	CASTSSGYTDTQYF
TRBV27	.	TRBJ1-2	once	TGTGCCAGCAGTCCCGATCGTCGAGCTAACTATGGCTACACCTTC	CASSPDRRANYGYTF
TRBV14	TRBD1	TRBJ2-7	.	TGTGCCAGCAGCCAACGAACAGGGGACTACGAGCAGTACTTC	CASSQRTGDYEQYF
TRBV4-3	TRBD1	TRBJ1-1	.	TGCGCCAGCAGCCAGGAGACAGGGCTGAACACTGAAGCTTTCTTT	CASSQETGLNTEAFF
TRBV7-9	.	TRBJ2-1	.	TGTGCCAGCAGCTCCAGTCCCCGAAGGGGGAATGAGCAGTTCTTC	CASSSSPRRGNEQFF
TRBV15	TRBD1	TRBJ2-7	once	TGTGCCACCAGCAGAGAACAGGGGAGTGGTTACGAGCAGTACTTC	CATSREQGSGYEQYF
TRBV9	.	TRBJ1-6	many	TGTGCCAGCAGCGCGTCACAGGGAGTGGGCTCACCCCTCCACTTT	CASSASQGVGSPLHF
TRBV19	TRBD1	TRBJ1-1	.	TGTGCCAGTAGTAATCCCCGACAGGGCACCCGCACTGAAGCTTTCTTT	CASSNPRQGTRTEAFF
TRBV2	.	TRBJ2-7	few	TGTGCCAGCACCCCGCAGGTAATGGCCTACGAGCAGTACTTC	CASTPQVMAYEQYF
TRBV11-2	TRBD1	TRBJ2-5	.	TGTGCCAGCAGCTTTTCCCCGGGACAGGGAATAGAGACCCAGTACTTC	CASSFSPGQGIETQYF
TRBV3-1/TRBV3-2	TRBD2	TRBJ2-1	few	TGTGCCAGCAGCCTGCTAGCGGGGGCTAACTACAATGAGCAGTTCTTC	CASSLLAGANYNEQFF
TRBV28	TRBD1	TRBJ2-1	.	TGTGCCAGCAGTTTAATGGGACAGGGGATCAATGAGCAGTTCTTC	CASSLMGQGINEQFF
TRBV5-1	TRBD2	TRBJ2-5	once	TGCGCCAGCAGCTCCGCCCTGACTAGCGGGGGGGAAGAGACCCAGTACTTC	CASSSALTSGGEETQYF
TRBV10-2	.	TRBJ1-6	.	TGCGCCAGCGCCGGGGAGGGGGTTTACTATAATTCACCCCTCCACTTT	CASAGEGVYYNSPLHF
TRBV7-2	.	TRBJ2-5	.	TGTGCCAGCAGCTTAGGAGGCAACCAAGAGACCCAGTACTTC	CASSLGGNQETQYF
TRBV3-1/TRBV3-2	.	TRBJ2-3	.	TGTGCCAGCAGCCAAGGGGGGCCAGATACGCAGTATTTT	CASSQGGPDTQYF
TRBV4-3	.	TRBJ2-1	.	TGCGCCAGCAGCCAAGTGACAGGATACAATGAGCAGTTCTTC	CASSQVTGYNEQFF
TRBV7-3	.	TRBJ1-2	once	TGTGCCAGCAGCTTCGGCAGGGCATATGGCTACACCTTC	CASSFGRAYGYTF
TRBV6-6	.	TRBJ1-2	.	TGTGCCAGCAGTGGAACGGGGGGCGGCTATGGCTACACCTTC	CASSGTGGGYGYTF